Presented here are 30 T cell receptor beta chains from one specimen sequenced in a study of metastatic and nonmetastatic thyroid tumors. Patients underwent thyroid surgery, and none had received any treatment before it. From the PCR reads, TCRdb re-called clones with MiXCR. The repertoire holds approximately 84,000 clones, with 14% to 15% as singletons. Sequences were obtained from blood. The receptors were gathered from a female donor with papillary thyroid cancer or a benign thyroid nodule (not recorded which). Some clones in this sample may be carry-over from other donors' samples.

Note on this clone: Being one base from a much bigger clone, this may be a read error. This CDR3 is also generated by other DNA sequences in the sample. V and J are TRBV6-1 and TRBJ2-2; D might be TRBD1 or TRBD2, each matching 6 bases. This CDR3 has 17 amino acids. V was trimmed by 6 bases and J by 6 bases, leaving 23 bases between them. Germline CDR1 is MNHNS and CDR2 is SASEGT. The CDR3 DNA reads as TGTGCCAGCAGACCAAGCCGCGGGGCAGGGGCGGCCGGGGAGCTGTTTTTT. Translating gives CASRPSRGAGAAGELFF.

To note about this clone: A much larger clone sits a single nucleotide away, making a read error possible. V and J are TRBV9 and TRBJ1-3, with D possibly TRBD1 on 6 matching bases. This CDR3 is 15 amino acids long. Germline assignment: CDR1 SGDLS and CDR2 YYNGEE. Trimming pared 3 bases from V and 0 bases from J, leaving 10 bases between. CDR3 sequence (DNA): TGTGCCAGCAGCGCGCAGGGGCCCTCTGGAAACACCATATATTTT. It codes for CASSAQGPSGNTIYF.

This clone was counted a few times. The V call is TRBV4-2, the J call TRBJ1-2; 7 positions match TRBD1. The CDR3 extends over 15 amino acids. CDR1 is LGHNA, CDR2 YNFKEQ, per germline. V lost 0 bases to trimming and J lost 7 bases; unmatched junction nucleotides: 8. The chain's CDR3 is CASSQEADREAGYTF. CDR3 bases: TGTGCCAGCAGCCAAGAAGCTGACAGGGAGGCTGGCTACACCTTC.

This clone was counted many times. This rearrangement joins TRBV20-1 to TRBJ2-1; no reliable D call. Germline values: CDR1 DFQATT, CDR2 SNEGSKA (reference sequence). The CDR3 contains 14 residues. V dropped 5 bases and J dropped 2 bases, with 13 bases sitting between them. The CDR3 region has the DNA TGCAGTGCTCGGCTAGGTCATGCCTACAATGAGCAGTTCTTC. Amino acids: CSARLGHAYNEQFF.

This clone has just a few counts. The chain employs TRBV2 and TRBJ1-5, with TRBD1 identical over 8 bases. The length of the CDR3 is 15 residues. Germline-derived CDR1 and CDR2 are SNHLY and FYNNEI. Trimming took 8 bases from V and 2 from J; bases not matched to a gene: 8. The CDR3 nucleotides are TGTGCCAGCGGTGCGGGGACAGGAGGCAATCAGCCCCAGCATTTT. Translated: CASGAGTGGNQPQHF.

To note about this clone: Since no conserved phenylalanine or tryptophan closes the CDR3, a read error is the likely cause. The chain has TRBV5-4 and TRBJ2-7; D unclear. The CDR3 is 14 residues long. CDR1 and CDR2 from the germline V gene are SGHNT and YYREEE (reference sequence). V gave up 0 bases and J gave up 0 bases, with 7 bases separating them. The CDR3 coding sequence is TGTGCCAGCAGCTTGGAAGTTTCCTCCTACGAGCAGTACTTA. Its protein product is CASSLEVSSYEQYL.

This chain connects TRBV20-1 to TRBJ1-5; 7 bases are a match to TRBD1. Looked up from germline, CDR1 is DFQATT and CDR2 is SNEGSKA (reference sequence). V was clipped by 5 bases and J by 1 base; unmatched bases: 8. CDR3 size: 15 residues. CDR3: CSAAQTGLSNQPQHF. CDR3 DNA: TGCAGTGCTGCCCAGACAGGGTTAAGCAATCAGCCCCAGCATTTT.

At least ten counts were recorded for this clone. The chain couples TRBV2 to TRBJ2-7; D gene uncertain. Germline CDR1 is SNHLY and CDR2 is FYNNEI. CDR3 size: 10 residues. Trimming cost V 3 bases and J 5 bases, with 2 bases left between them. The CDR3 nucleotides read TGTGCCAGCAGTGAGGACGAGCAGTACTTC. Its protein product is CASSEDEQYF. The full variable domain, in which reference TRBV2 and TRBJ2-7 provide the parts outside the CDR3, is EPEVTQTPSHQVTQMGQEVILRCVPISNHLYFYWYRQILGQKVEFLVSFYNNEISEKSEIFDDQFSVERPDGSNFTLKIRSTKLEDSAMYFCASSEDEQYFGPGTRLTVT.

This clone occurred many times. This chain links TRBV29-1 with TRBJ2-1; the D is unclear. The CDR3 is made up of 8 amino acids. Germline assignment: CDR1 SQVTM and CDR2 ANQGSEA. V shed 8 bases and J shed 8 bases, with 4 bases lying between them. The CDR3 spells CSSDEQFF. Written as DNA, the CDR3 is TGCAGCTCCGATGAGCAGTTCTTC.

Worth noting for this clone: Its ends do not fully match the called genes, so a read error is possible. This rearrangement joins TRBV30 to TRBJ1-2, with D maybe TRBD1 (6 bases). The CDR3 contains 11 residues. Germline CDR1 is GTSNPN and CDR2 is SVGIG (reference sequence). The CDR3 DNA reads TGTGTCTGCGAAACAGGGTTTGGCTACAGCTTC. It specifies CVCETGFGYSF.

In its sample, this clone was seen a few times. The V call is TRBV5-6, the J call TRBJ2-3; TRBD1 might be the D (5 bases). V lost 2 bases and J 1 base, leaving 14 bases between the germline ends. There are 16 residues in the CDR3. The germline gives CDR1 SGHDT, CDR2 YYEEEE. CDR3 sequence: CASSLVTGYRTDTQYF. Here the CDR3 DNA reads TGTGCCAGCAGCTTAGTTACAGGCTACCGCACAGATACGCAGTATTTT.

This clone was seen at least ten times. DNA for the CDR3: TGTGCCACCCTCACCGACATTTCCTATGGCTACACCTTC. Residues: CATLTDISYGYTF. The V and J genes are TRBV6-2 or TRBV6-3 and TRBJ1-2; no definite D call. The CDR3 totals 13 residues. Trimming took 10 bases from V and 4 from J, leaving 16 bases between them. The germline gives CDR1 MNHEY, CDR2 SVGEGT.

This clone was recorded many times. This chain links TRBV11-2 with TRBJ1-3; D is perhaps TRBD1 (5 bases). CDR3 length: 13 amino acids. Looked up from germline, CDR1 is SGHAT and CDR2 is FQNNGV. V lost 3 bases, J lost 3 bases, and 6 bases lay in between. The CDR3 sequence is CASSFQGGNTIYF. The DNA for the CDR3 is TGTGCCAGCAGCTTTCAGGGTGGAAACACCATATATTTT. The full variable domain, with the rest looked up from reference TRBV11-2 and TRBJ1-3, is EAGVAQSPRYKIIEKRQSVAFWCNPISGHATLYWYQQILGQGPKLLIQFQNNGVVDDSQLPKDRFSAERLKGVDSTLKIQPAKLEDSAVYLCASSFQGGNTIYFGEGSWLTVV.

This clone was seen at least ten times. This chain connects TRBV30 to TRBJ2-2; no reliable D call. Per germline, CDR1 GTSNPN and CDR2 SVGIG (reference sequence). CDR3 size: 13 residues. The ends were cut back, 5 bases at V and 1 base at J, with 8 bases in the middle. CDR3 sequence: CAWEPGNTGELFF. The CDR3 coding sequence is TGTGCCTGGGAACCAGGGAACACCGGGGAGCTGTTTTTT.

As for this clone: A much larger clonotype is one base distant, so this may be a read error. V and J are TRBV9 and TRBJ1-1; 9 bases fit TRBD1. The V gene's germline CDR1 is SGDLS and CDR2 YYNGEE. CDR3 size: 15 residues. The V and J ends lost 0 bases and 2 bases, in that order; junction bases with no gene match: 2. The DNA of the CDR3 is TGTGCCAGCAGCGTAGGGACAGGGGTCAACACTGAAGCTTTCTTT. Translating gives CASSVGTGVNTEAFF.

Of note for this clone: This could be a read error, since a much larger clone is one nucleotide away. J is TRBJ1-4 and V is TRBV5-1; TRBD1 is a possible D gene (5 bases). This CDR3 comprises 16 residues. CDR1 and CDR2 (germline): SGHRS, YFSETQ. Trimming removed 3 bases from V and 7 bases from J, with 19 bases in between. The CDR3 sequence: CASSSYYQGEVEKLFF. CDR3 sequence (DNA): TGCGCCAGCAGCTCCTACTATCAGGGTGAGGTTGAAAAACTGTTTTTT.

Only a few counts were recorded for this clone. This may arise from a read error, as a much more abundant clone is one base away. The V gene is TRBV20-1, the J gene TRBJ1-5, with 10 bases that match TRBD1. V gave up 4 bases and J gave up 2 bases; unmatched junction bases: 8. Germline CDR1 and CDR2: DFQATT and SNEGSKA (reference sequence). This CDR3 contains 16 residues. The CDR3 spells CSATTTGGFGNQPQHF. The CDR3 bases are TGCAGTGCTACCACGACAGGGGGCTTCGGCAATCAGCCCCAGCATTTT.

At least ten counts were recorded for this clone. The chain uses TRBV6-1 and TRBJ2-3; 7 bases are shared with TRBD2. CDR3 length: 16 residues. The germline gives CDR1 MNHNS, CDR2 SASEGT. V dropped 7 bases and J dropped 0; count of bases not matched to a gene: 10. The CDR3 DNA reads TGTGCCAGCATGGGGGGGGACCCACTCAGCACAGATACGCAGTATTTT. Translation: CASMGGDPLSTDTQYF.

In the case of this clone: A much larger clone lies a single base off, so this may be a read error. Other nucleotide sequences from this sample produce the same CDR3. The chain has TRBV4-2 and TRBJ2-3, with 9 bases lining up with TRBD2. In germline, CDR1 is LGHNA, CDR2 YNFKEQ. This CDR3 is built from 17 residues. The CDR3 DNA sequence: TGTGCCAGCAGCCAAGGAAGGAGCGGGGGGTACACAGATACTCAGTATTTT. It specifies CASSQGRSGGYTDTQYF.

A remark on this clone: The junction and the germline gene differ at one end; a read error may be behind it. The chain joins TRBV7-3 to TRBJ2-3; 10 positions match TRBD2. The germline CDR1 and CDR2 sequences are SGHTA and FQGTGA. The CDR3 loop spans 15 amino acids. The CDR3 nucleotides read TGTGCCAACAGCTTGCTAGCGGGGGCCACAGATACGCAGTATTTT. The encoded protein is CANSLLAGATDTQYF.

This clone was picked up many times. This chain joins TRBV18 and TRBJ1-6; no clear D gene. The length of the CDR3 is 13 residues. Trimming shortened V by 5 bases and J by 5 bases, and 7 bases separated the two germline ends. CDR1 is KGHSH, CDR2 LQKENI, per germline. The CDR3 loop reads CASSREDNSPLHF. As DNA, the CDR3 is TGTGCCAGCTCAAGGGAGGATAATTCACCCCTCCACTTT.

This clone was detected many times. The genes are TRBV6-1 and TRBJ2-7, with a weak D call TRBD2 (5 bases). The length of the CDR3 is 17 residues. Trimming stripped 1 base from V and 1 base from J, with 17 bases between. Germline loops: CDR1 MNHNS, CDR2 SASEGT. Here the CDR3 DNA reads TGTGCCAGCAGTGAAGTTTATAGAGGGTTCGGGTCCTACGAGCAGTACTTC. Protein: CASSEVYRGFGSYEQYF.

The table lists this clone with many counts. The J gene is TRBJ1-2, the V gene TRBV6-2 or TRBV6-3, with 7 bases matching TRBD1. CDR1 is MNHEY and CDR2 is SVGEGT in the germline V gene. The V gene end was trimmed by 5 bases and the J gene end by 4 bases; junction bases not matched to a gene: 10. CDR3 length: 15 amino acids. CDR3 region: CASSTADRVGYGYTF. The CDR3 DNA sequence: TGTGCCAGCAGTACTGCCGACAGGGTCGGCTATGGCTACACCTTC.

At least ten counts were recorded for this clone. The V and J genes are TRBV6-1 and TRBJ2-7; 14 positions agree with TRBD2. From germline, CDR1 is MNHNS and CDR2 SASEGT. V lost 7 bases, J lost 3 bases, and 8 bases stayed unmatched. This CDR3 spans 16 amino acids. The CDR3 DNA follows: TGTGCCAGCACCGGGACTAGCGGGGGAGAAGTCTACGAGCAGTACTTC. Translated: CASTGTSGGEVYEQYF.

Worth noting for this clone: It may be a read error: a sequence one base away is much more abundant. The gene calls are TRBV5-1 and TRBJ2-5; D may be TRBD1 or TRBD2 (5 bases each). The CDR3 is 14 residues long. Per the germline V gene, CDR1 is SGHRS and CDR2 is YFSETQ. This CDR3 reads CAISLGRLEETQYF. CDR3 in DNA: TGCGCCATCAGCTTGGGACGGTTAGAAGAGACCCAGTACTTC.

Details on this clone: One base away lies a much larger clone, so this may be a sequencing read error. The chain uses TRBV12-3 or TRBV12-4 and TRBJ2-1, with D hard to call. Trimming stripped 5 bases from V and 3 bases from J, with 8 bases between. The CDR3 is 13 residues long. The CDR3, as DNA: TGTGCCAGCAGTAGCAGCGTCTACAATGAGCAGTTCTTC. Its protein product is CASSSSVYNEQFF.

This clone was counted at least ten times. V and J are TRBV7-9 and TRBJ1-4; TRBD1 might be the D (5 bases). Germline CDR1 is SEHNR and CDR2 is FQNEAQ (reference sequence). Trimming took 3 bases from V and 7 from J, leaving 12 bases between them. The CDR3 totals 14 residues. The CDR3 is CASSLKGYGEKLFF. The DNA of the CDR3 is TGTGCCAGCAGCTTGAAGGGGTACGGTGAAAAACTGTTTTTT.

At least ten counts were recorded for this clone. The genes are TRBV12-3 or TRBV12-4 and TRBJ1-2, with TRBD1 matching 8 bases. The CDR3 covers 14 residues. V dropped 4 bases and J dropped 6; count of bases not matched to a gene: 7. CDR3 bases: TGTGCCAGCAGTTCTACCGGGACAGGACATGGCTACACCTTC. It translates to CASSSTGTGHGYTF.

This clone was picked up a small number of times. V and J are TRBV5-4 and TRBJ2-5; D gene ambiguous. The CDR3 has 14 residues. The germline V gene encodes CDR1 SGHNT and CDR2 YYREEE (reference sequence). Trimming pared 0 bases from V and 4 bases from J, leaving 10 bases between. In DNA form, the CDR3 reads TGTGCCAGCAGCTTGGGCGCGGTTGGAGAGACCCAGTACTTC. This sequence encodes CASSLGAVGETQYF.

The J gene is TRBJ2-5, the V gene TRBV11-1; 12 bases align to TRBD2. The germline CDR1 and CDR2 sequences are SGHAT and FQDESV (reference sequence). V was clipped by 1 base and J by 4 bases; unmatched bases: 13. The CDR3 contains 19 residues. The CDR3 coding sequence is TGTGCCAGCAGCTTAGAGGGCGCTAGCGGGGGGGCCTCCCCAGAGACCCAGTACTTC. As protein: CASSLEGASGGASPETQYF.